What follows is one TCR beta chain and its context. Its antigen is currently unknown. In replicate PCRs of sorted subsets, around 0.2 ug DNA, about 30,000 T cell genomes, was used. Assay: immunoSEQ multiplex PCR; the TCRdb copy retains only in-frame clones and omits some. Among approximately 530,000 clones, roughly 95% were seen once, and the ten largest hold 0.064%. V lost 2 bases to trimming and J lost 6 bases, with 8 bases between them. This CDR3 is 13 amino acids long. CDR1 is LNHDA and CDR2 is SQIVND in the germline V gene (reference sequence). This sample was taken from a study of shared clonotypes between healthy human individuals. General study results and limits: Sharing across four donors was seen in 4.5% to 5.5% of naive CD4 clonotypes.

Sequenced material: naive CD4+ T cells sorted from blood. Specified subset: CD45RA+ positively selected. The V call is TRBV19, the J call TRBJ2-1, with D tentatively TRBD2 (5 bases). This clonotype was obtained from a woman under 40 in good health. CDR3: CASSIRRTNEQFF. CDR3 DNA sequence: TGTGCCAGTAGTATAAGGAGGACCAATGAGCAGTTCTTC.